These 3 T cell receptor beta chains originate from one sample sequenced in a study of blood T cell repertoires in COVID-19. Some clones are missing from TCRdb's copy, which holds only in-frame ones; the method was immunoSEQ multiplex PCR. The profile covers approximately 220,000 clones, with 83% appearing a single time and 3.6% taken by the ten largest. Sequenced sample: PBMCs or T cells enriched from blood (not recorded which). The receptors originated from a woman aged 40 to 55 who had been exposed to COVID-19.

The chain combines TRBV3-1 (or the pseudogene TRBV3-2) with TRBJ2-3; 7 positions agree with TRBD2. CDR1 LGHDT and CDR2 YNNKEL come from the germline V gene (reference sequence). V shed 4 bases and J 2 bases; nucleotides not matched to a gene: 6. This CDR3 region has 15 residues. The CDR3 protein is CASSPTGLDTDTQYF. For the CDR3, the DNA is TGTGCCAGCAGCCCCACCGGACTAGACACAGATACGCAGTATTTT.

The chain links TRBV12-3 or TRBV12-4 to TRBJ1-1, with 10 nucleotides matching TRBD1. V gave up 8 bases and J gave up 4 bases; unmatched junction bases: 4. The CDR3 extends over 13 amino acids. CDR3 nucleotides: TGTGCCAGCCGGGACAGGGGTGTCACTGAAGCTTTCTTT. Residues: CASRDRGVTEAFF.

J is TRBJ1-1 and V is TRBV6-5, with 8 bases identical to TRBD1. The germline gives CDR1 MNHEY, CDR2 SVGAGI. The CDR3 consists of 13 residues. The ends lost 2 bases at V and 5 bases at J; junction bases unmatched: 1. The CDR3 loop is CASSYRTGTEAFF. The CDR3, as DNA: TGTGCCAGCAGTTACCGGACAGGGACTGAAGCTTTCTTT.